The rows below give T cell receptor beta chains drawn from one sample of a study of blood T cell repertoires in COVID-19. The method was immunoSEQ multiplex PCR; TCRdb's version includes in-frame clones alone and lacks a portion of them. The table lists more than 150,000 clones, more than 80% of them singletons, with 12% in the top ten. Sequenced sample: peripheral blood. These TCRs come from a woman aged 80 or older with COVID-19, enrolled during active disease. Each CDR3 is given with its conserved first and last residue. The D gene is left open where the match is weak. Expanded clones are given a class, and other clones once, few, many or no size at all.

TRBJ2-7 | TRBV5-1 | NA | NA | CASSLALGGYEQYF | TGCGCCAGCAGCTTGGCCCTGGGGGGATACGAGCAGTACTTC
TRBJ2-1 | TRBV29-1 | NA | TRBD2 | CSVIGTSGSTSYNEQFF | TGCAGCGTTATCGGGACTAGCGGGAGTACCTCCTACAATGAGCAGTTCTTC
TRBJ1-6 | TRBV12-3/TRBV12-4 | NA | TRBD1 | CASRTGDYSPLHF | TGTGCCAGCAGAACAGGGGATTATTCACCCCTCCACTTT
TRBJ1-6 | TRBV19 | NA | NA | CASKILGGNSPLHF | TGTGCCAGTAAAATACTCGGAGGTAATTCACCCCTCCACTTT
TRBJ1-4 | TRBV7-9 | NA | TRBD1 | CASQGQHNEKLFF | TGTGCCAGCCAGGGACAGCATAATGAAAAACTGTTTTTT
TRBJ2-2 | TRBV3-1/TRBV3-2 | NA | TRBD1 | CASSLRDRGYTGELFF | TGTGCCAGCAGCCTCCGGGACAGGGGGTACACCGGGGAGCTGTTTTTT
TRBJ1-5 | TRBV2 | NA | NA | CASSRYRVLSNQPQHF | TGTGCCAGCAGTCGATACAGGGTACTTAGCAATCAGCCCCAGCATTTT
TRBJ1-4 | TRBV28 | NA | TRBD1 | CASGTGTNEKLFF | TGTGCCAGCGGGACAGGGACTAATGAAAAACTGTTTTTT
TRBJ2-7 | TRBV4-2 | NA | TRBD1 | CASSQRQGGLYEQYF | TGTGCCAGCAGCCAGCGACAGGGTGGGCTCTACGAGCAGTACTTC
TRBJ2-3 | TRBV29-1 | NA | NA | CSVEGPGVRTDTQYF | TGCAGCGTTGAAGGCCCGGGGGTCAGAACAGATACGCAGTATTTT
TRBJ1-2 | TRBV4-1 | NA | NA | CASSSTGRGDYGYTF | TGCGCCAGCAGCTCCACAGGGAGAGGGGACTATGGCTACACCTTC
TRBJ2-7 | TRBV25-1 | NA | NA | CASRLRYRDFSYEQYF | TGTGCCAGCAGACTTCGCTACCGGGACTTTTCCTACGAGCAGTACTTC
TRBJ1-1 | TRBV2 | NA | NA | CASSEWGVVNTEAFF | TGTGCCAGCAGTGAATGGGGGGTTGTGAACACTGAAGCTTTCTTT
TRBJ2-2 | TRBV11-3 | NA | TRBD1 | CASSPRQGLTGELFF | TGTGCCAGCAGCCCTCGACAGGGCCTCACCGGGGAGCTGTTTTTT
TRBJ1-3 | TRBV19 | once | NA | CASRSSGNTIYF | TGTGCCAGCAGAAGCTCTGGAAACACCATATATTTT
TRBJ2-1 | TRBV24-1 | NA | NA | CATSDSAYNEQFF | TGTGCCACCAGTGATTCAGCCTACAATGAGCAGTTCTTC
TRBJ2-7 | TRBV11-3 | NA | TRBD1 | CASSLDRLSSYEQYF | TGTGCCAGCAGCCTGGACAGGTTGAGCTCCTACGAGCAGTACTTC
TRBJ2-3 | TRBV5-1 | NA | TRBD2 | CASSFSGTTDTQYF | TGCGCCAGCAGCTTTAGCGGGACCACAGATACGCAGTATTTT
TRBJ1-2 | TRBV2 | NA | TRBD1 | CASGLRDSYYGYTF | TGTGCCAGCGGGTTGCGGGACAGCTACTATGGCTACACCTTC
TRBJ2-7 | TRBV2 | NA | TRBD1 | CASSEGGSRDRGQEQYF | TGTGCCAGCAGTGAAGGTGGTTCCCGGGACAGGGGGCAAGAGCAGTACTTC